A single sample is the source of the 6 T cell receptor beta chains below, sequenced in a study of patients and donors after allogeneic stem cell transplantation. TCRdb independently ran MiXCR on the RT-PCR reads; one entry per CDR3 protein. The data contain 400,000 to 500,000 distinct CDR3 sequences, approximately 16% of them singletons. Sequencing was carried out using blood, either unsorted or a sorted T cell fraction (not recorded which). The receptors were sampled from a human donor who was either an allogeneic HSCT recipient or a stem cell or donor lymphocyte infusion donor (not recorded which). It is not recorded whose cells these are; they may come from a transplant donor.

This sequence joins TRBV29-1 and TRBJ2-1; either TRBD1 or TRBD2 may supply D (5 bases each). Germline CDR1 and CDR2: SQVTM and ANQGSEA. The CDR3 contains 12 residues. The ends were cut back, 6 bases at V and 10 bases at J, with 16 bases in the middle. In nucleotides, the CDR3 is TGCAGCGTGGGCCGGGACCTCAAAGAGCAGTTCTTC. It translates to CSVGRDLKEQFF.

By sample fraction, this clonotype is large. The V gene is TRBV20-1, the J gene TRBJ2-5, with TRBD2 identical over 7 bases. The CDR3 contains 14 residues. V lost 6 bases to trimming and J lost 5 bases; unmatched junction nucleotides: 12. The germline V gene encodes CDR1 DFQATT and CDR2 SNEGSKA (reference sequence). Here the CDR3 reads CSAGLKRDQETQYF. DNA of the CDR3: TGCAGTGCAGGGCTAAAGCGGGATCAGGAGACCCAGTACTTC.

The rearrangement uses TRBV2 and TRBJ1-1; D call uncertain. V was trimmed by 4 bases and J by 0 bases, leaving 12 bases between them. Germline values: CDR1 SNHLY, CDR2 FYNNEI. There are 15 residues in the CDR3. Written as DNA, the CDR3 is TGTGCCAGCAGTGGGACCCCGAGGGTGAACACTGAAGCTTTCTTT. This translates into CASSGTPRVNTEAFF.

With respect to this clonotype: This clone may be a read error of a much larger clone one base away. The chain links TRBV5-1 to TRBJ2-7; the match to TRBD1 covers 7 bases. The V segment lost 5 bases and the J segment 0 bases; nucleotides outside the gene matches: 8. Looked up from germline, CDR1 is SGHRS and CDR2 is YFSETQ. The CDR3 is 15 residues long. The CDR3, as DNA: TGCGCCAGCAGGTTGACAGGGAAGTACTCCTACGAGCAGTACTTC. It encodes CASRLTGKYSYEQYF.

This clonotype was observed a handful of times. The chain is built from TRBV6-1 and TRBJ1-6; the D is unclear. This CDR3 has 16 amino acids. Trimming took 9 bases from V and 8 from J, leaving 23 bases between them. Germline CDR1 and CDR2: MNHNS and SASEGT. DNA of the CDR3: TGTGCCAGTAAATTACTCCTGACGGCAAGGGATTCACCCCTCCACTTT. Translation gives CASKLLLTARDSPLHF.

This clonotype was found a few times. This chain uses TRBV14 with TRBJ1-1; no reliable D call. Trimming cost V 4 bases and J 7 bases, with 13 bases left between them. Germline assignment: CDR1 SGHDN and CDR2 FVKESK. The CDR3 runs 13 residues. CDR3 loop: CASSLDTRYEAFF. The CDR3 DNA sequence: TGTGCCAGCAGCCTTGACACCCGTTATGAAGCTTTCTTT.